This T cell receptor beta chain was identified in a study of CD8 T cells in ankylosing spondylitis. This clonotype was found many times. Antigen: not known. It was by quantitative 5'-RACE with molecular barcodes that TCR beta libraries were made. Using its own MiXCR run on the 5' RACE reads, TCRdb lists one record per CDR3 protein. The profile covers 500,000 to 650,000 distinct CDR3 sequences, with roughly 5% appearing a single time and around 3.4% taken by the ten largest. Germline CDR1 MNHEY, CDR2 SMNVEV (reference sequence). The CDR3 extends over 14 amino acids. V was cut by 5 bases and J by 8 bases, with 16 bases left in between. Whole-study findings and limits: The authors reported significant enrichment of disease-linked clones in matched ankylosing spondylitis synovial fluid. Some motif variants had been reported before (in reactive arthritis synovial fluid and blood). Apparently characteristic of ankylosing spondylitis blood was a TCR beta motif (about eight highly homologous variants).

The TCR sequence derives from a male donor with ankylosing spondylitis. This chain joins TRBV27 and TRBJ2-4; maybe TRBD1 (6 bases). The source material was blood, either unsorted or a sorted T cell fraction (not recorded which). CDR3 region: CASSAQGSQYIQYF. The CDR3 DNA sequence: TGTGCCAGCAGTGCACAGGGATCGCAGTACATTCAGTACTTC.